Included here is one T cell receptor (beta chain) sequence, with context. Antigen unknown. Amplification used 60 Vbeta primers and 13 Jbeta primers. Some clones are missing from TCRdb's copy, which holds only in-frame ones; the method was immunoSEQ multiplex PCR. The data contain about 140,000 clones, more than 60% of them singletons. These data are taken from a study of cytomegalovirus exposure and HLA in healthy donors. Whole-study context: Clustering assigned 81% of the roughly 420 genotyped donors to the Caucasian-associated ancestry cluster. Study-wide results and limits: Upon later analysis, TCR association rates were observed to vary by HLA locus, being highest for DRB1 and lowest for HLA-C. For most TCR beta V segments, an earlier analysis put the productive rate at about 87% or about 30% of the time. Among TCR sequences, most were rare, though some public TCRs appeared in many donors.

Per germline, CDR1 SGHRS and CDR2 YFSETQ. CDR3 length: 16 residues. Losses at the gene ends were 4 bases for V and 9 bases for J; bases not matched to a gene: 11. This sequence was found in a male donor in good health and CMV-seronegative. The chain uses TRBV5-1 and TRBJ1-6; 9 nucleotides line up with TRBD1. Sequenced: PBMCs. The chain's CDR3 is CASSVIPGQGGSPLHF. CDR3 coding DNA: TGCGCCAGCAGCGTCATCCCGGGACAGGGAGGTTCACCCCTCCACTTT.